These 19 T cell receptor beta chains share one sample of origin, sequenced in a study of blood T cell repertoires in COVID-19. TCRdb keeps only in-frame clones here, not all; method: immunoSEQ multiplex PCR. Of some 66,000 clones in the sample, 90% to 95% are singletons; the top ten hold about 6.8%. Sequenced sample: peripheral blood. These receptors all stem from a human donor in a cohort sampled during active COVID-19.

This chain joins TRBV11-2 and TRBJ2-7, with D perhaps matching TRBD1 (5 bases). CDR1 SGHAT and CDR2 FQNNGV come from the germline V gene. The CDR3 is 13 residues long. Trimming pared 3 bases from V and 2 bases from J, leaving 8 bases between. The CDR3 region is CASSFIQAYEQYF. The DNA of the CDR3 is TGTGCCAGCAGCTTCATACAGGCCTACGAGCAGTACTTC.

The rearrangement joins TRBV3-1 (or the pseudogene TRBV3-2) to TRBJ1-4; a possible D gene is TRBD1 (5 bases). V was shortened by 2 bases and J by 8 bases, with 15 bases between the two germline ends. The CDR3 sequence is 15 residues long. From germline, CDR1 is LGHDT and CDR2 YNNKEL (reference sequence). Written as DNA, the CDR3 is TGTGCCAGCAGCCAACTTCCGGACACCGGGGAAAAACTGTTTTTT. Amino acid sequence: CASSQLPDTGEKLFF.

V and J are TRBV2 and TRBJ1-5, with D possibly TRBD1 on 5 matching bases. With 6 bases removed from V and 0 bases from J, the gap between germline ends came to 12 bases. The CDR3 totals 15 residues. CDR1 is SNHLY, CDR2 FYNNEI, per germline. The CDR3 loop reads CASSKTELSNQPQHF. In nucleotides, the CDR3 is TGTGCCAGCAGCAAGACAGAACTTAGCAATCAGCCCCAGCATTTT.

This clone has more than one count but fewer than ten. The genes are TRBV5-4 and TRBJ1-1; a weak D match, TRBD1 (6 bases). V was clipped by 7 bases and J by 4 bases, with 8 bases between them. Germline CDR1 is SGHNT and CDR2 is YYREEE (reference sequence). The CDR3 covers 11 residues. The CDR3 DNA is TGTGCCAGCGGACAGTCCACTGAAGCTTTCTTT. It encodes CASGQSTEAFF.

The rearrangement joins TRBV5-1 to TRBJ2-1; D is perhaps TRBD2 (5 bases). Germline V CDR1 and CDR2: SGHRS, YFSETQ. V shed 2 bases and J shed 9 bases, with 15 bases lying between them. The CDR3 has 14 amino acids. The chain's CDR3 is CASSLLTSTREQFF. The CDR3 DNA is TGCGCCAGCAGCTTACTAACTAGTACGCGTGAGCAGTTCTTC.

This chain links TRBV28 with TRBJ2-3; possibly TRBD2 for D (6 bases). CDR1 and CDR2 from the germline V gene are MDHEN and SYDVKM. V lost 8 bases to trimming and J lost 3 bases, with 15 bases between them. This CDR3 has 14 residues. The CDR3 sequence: CASGGVTGTDTQYF. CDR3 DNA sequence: TGTGCCAGCGGCGGGGTAACCGGTACAGATACGCAGTATTTT. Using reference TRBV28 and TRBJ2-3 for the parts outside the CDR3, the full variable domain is DVKVTQSSRYLVKRTGEKVFLECVQDMDHENMFWYRQDPGLGLRLIYFSYDVKMKEKGDIPEGYSVSREKKERFSLILESASTNQTSMYLCASGGVTGTDTQYFGPGTRLTVL.

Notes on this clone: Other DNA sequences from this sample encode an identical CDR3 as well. The CDR3 sequence is CASSPPPGNYGYTF. The CDR3 DNA sequence: TGTGCCAGCTCACCACCTCCAGGGAACTATGGCTACACCTTC. The V and J genes are TRBV18 and TRBJ1-2, with D maybe TRBD1 (5 bases). Per the germline V gene, CDR1 is KGHSH and CDR2 is LQKENI. This CDR3 has 14 residues. Deletions cut 0 bases from V and 2 bases from J, with 7 bases between. Using reference TRBV18 and TRBJ1-2 for the parts outside the CDR3, the full variable domain is NAGVMQNPRHLVRRRGQEARLRCSPMKGHSHVYWYRQLPEEGLKFMVYLQKENIIDESGMPKERFSAEFPKEGPSILRIQQVVRGDSAAYFCASSPPPGNYGYTFGSGTRLTVV.

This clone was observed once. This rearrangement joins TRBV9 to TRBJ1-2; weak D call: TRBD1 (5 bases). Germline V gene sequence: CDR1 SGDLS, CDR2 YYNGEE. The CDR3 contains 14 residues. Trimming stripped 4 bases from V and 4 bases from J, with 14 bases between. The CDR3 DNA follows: TGTGCCAGCAGCCCCGTGGGGGGGATCTATGGCTACACCTTC. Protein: CASSPVGGIYGYTF.

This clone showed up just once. CDR3 sequence reads: CASRASSNQPQHF. The CDR3 region has the DNA TGTGCCAGCAGGGCCAGTAGCAATCAGCCCCAGCATTTT. The chain couples TRBV6-5 to TRBJ1-5; D remains unclear. The CDR3 covers 13 residues. V dropped 6 bases and J dropped 0 bases, with 6 bases sitting between them. Looked up from germline, CDR1 is MNHEY and CDR2 is SVGAGI.

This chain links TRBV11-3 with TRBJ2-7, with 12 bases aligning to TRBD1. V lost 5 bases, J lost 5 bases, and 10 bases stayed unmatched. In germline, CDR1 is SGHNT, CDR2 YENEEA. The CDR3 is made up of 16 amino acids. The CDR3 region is CASSTGGQGAGDEQYF. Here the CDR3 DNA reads TGTGCCAGCAGCACCGGGGGACAGGGGGCTGGGGACGAGCAGTACTTC. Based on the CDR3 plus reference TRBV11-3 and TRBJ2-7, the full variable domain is EAGVVQSPRYKIIEKKQPVAFWCNPISGHNTLYWYLQNLGQGPELLIRYENEEAVDDSQLPKDRFSAERLKGVDSTLKIQPAELGDSAVYLCASSTGGQGAGDEQYFGPGTRLTVT.

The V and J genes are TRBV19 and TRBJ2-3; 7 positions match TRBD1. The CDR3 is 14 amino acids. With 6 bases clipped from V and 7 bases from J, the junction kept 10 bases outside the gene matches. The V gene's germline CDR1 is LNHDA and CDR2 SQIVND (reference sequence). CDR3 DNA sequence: TGTGCCAGTAGCAGGGGGACAGAGTCCCATACGCAGTATTTT. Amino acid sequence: CASSRGTESHTQYF.

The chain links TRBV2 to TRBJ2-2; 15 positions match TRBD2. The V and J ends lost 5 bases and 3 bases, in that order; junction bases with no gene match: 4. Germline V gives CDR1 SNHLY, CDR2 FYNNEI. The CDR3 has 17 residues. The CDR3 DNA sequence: TGTGCCAGCAGTCGGACTAGCGGGGGGGCTGACACCGGGGAGCTGTTTTTT. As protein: CASSRTSGGADTGELFF.

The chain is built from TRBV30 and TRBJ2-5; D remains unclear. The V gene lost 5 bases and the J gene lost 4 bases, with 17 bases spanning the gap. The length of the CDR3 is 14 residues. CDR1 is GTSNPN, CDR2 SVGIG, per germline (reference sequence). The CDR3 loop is CAWGPSKSGETQYF. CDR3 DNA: TGTGCCTGGGGACCTTCAAAATCGGGAGAGACCCAGTACTTC.

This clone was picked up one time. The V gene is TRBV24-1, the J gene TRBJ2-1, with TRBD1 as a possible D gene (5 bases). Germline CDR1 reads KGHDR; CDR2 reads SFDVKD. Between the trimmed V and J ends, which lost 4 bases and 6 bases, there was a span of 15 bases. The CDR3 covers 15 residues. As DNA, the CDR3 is TGTGCCACCAGTGACCCAGGGCGCTACGGCAATGAGCAGTTCTTC. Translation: CATSDPGRYGNEQFF.

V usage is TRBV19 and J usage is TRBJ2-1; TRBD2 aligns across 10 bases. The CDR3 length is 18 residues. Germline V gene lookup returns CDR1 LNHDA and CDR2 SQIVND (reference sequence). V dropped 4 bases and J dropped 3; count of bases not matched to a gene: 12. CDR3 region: CASSTPLSGGLSYNEQFF. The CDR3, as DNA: TGTGCCAGTAGTACTCCCCTTAGCGGGGGGCTCAGCTACAATGAGCAGTTCTTC.

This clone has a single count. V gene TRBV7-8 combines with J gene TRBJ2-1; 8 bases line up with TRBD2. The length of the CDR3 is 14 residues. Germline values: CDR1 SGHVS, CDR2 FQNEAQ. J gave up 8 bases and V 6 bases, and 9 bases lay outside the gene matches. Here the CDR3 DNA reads TGTGCCAGCAGATTGACTAGCGCCACCCATGAGCAGTTCTTC. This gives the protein CASRLTSATHEQFF.

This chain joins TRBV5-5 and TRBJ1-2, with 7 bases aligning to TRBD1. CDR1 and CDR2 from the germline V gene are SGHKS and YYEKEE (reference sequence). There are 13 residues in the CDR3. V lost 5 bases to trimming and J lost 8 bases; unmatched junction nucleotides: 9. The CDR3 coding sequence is TGTGCCAGCAGTTCCGACAGGGTGTCGGGCTACACCTTC. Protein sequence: CASSSDRVSGYTF.

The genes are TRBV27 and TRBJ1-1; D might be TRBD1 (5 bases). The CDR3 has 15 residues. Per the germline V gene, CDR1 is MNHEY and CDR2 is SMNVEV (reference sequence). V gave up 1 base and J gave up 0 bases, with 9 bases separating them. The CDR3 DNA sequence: TGTGCCAGCAGTTTATACCCAGGGCTGAACACTGAAGCTTTCTTT. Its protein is CASSLYPGLNTEAFF.

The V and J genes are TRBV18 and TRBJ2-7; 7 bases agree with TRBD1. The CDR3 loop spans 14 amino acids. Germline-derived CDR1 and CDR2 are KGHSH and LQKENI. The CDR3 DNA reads TGTGACTATTCTGACCGGGACAGTTCCTACGAGCAGTACTTC. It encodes CDYSDRDSSYEQYF. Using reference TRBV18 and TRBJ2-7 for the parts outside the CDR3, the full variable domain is NAGVMQNPRHLVRRRGQEARLRCSPMKGHSHVYWYRQLPEEGLKFMVYLQKENIIDESGMPKERFSAEFPKEGPSILRIQQVVRGDSAAYFCDYSDRDSSYEQYFGPGTRLTVT.